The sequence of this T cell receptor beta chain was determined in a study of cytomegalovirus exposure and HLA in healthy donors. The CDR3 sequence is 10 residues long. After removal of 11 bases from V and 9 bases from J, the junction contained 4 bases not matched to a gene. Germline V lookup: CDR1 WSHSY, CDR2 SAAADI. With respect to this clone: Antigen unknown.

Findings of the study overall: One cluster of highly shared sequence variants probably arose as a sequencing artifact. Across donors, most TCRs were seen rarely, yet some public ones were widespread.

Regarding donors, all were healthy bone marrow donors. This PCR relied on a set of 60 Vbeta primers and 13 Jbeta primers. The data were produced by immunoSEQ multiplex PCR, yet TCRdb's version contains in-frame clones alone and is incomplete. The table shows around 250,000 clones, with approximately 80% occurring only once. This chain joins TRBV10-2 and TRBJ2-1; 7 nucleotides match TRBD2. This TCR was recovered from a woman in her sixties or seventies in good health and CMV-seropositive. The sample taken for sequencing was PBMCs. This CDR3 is CAVRESEQFF. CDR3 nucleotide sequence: TGCGCCGTGCGGGAGAGTGAGCAGTTCTTC.